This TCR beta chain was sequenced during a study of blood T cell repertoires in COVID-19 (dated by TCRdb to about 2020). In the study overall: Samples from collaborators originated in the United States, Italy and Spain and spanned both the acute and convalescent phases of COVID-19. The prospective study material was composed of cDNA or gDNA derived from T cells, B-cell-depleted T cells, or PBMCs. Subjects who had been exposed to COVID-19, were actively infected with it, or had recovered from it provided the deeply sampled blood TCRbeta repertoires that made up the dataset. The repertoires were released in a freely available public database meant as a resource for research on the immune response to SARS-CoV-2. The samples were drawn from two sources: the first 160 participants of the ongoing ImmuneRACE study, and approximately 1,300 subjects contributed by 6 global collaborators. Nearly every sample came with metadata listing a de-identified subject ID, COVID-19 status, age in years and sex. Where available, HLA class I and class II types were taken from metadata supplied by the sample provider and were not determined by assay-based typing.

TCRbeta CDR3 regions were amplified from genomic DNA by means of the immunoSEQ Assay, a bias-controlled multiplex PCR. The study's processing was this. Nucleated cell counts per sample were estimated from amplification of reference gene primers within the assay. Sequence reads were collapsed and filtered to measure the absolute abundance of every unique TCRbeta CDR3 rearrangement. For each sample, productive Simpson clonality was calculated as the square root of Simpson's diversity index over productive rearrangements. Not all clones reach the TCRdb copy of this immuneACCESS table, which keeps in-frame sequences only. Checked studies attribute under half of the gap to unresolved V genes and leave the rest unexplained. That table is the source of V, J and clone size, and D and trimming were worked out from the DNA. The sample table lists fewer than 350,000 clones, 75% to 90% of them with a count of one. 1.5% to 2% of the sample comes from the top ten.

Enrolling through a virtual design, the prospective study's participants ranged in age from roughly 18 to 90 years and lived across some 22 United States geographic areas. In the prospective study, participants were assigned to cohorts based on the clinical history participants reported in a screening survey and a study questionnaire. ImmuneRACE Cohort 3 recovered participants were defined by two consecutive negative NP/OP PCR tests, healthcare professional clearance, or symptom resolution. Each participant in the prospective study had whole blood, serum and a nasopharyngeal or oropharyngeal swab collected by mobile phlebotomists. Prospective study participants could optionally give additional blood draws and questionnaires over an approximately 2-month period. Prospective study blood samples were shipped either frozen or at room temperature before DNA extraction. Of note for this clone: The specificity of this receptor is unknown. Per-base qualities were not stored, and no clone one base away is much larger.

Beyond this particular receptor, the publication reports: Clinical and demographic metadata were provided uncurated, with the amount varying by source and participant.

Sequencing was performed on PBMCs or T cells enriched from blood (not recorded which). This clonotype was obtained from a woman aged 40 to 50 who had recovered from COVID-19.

The CDR3 protein is CASRGGVEQFF. At the DNA level, the sequence is TGCGCCAGCAGGGGAGGTGTTGAGCAGTTCTTC. Here the chain combines TRBV10-2 and TRBJ2-1; D gene: possibly TRBD2, on 6 matching bases. The germline V gene supplies CDR1 WSHSY and CDR2 SAAADI. The trim is 6 bases for V and 9 bases for J, with a gap of 9 bases between the germline ends. The CDR3 has 11 amino acids, counting the end cysteine and phenylalanine. Only the CDR3 DNA is retained, 33 bases long and in frame from the first base.